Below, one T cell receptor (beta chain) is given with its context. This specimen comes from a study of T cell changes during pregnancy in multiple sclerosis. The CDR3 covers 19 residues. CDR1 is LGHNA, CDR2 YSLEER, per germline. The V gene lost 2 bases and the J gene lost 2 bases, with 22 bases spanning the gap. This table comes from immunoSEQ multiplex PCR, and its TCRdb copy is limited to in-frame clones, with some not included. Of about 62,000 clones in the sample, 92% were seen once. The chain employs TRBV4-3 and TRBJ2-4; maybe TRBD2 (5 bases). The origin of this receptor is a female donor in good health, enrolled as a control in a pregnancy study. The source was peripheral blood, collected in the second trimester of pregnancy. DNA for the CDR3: TGCGCCAGCAGCCAAACCACGGTGAGGGAGTCGGGGACCAAAAACATTCAGTACTTC. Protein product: CASSQTTVRESGTKNIQYF.